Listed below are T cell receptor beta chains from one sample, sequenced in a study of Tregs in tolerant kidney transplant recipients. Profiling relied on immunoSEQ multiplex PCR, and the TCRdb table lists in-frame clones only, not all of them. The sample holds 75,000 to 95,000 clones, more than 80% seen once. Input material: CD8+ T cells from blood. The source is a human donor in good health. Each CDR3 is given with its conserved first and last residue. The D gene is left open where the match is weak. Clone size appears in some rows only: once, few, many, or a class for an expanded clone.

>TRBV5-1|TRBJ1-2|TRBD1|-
TGCGCCAGCAGCCCCCGACAGGGAGGTGGCTATGGCTACACCTTC
CASSPRQGGGYGYTF
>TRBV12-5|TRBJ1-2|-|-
TGTGCTAGTGGTTTGGGGGGAATGGATGGCTACACCTTC
CASGLGGMDGYTF
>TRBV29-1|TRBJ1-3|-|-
TGCAGCGCCACAGGGTTTGGAAACACCATATATTTT
CSATGFGNTIYF
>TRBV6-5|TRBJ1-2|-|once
TGTGCCAGCAGTGCGTCGGCGAGCTATGGCTACACCTTC
CASSASASYGYTF
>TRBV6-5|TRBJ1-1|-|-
TGTGCCAGCAGTTACTCGCGGGTCGTGAACACTGAAGCTTTCTTT
CASSYSRVVNTEAFF
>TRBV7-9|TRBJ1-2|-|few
TGTGCCAGCAGCACTGGGACACTCGGCTACACCTTC
CASSTGTLGYTF
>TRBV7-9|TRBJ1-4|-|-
TGTGCCAGCAGCTTTTCGGGGACCGGGGTCTCTAATGAAAAACTGTTTTTT
CASSFSGTGVSNEKLFF
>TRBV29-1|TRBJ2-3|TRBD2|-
TGCAGCGGGGCCCTAGCGGGAACCACAGATACGCAGTATTTT
CSGALAGTTDTQYF
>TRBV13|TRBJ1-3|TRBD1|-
TGTGCCAGCAGCCGCCCTGGACAGGGTATAAACACCATATATTTT
CASSRPGQGINTIYF
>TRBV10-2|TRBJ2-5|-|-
TGCGCCAGCAGTGAGTGGGGTAGGGGTCAAGAGACCCAGTACTTC
CASSEWGRGQETQYF
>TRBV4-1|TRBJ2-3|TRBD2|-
TGCGCCAGCAGCCAAGAATCTTACGGGGGGGGCCCGACCACAGATACGCAGTATTTT
CASSQESYGGGPTTDTQYF
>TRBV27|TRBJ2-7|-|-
TGTGCCAGCAGCCAAGGGGCCCCAGGGGACGAGCAGTACTTC
CASSQGAPGDEQYF
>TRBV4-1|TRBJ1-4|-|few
TGCGCCAGCAGCCAAGATCGGGGGAATCCAGCAAAACTGTTTTTT
CASSQDRGNPAKLFF
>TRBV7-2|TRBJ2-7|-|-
TGTGCCAGCAGCCTCCTCCCCCGGGGCCCCAGCTCCTACGAGCAGTACTTC
CASSLLPRGPSSYEQYF
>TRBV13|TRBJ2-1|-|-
TGTGCCAGCAGCTTAGAAGTAGGATTCGAAGGTGAGCAGTTCTTC
CASSLEVGFEGEQFF
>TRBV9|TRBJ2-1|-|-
TGTGCCAGCAGCGTAGCTGCCGGGATAAGCAATGAGCAGTTCTTC
CASSVAAGISNEQFF
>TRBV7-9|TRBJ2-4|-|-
TGTGCCAGCAGCGGAGGGGAGGCCAAAAACATTCAGTACTTC
CASSGGEAKNIQYF
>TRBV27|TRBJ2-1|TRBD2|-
TGTGCCAGCAGTTGGGGACTAGCGGCCTACAATGAGCAGTTCTTC
CASSWGLAAYNEQFF
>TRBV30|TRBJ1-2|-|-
TGTGCCTGGATCAAGAACTATGGCTACACCTTC
CAWIKNYGYTF
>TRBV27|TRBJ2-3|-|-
TGTGCCAGCAGTTTAAGATCTCCATTAGACCTAGATACGCAGTATTTT
CASSLRSPLDLDTQYF
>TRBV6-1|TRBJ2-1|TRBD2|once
TGTGCCAGCGGCGACGGACTAGCGGCTTACAATGAGCAGTTCTTC
CASGDGLAAYNEQFF
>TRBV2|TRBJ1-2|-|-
TGTGCCAGCAGTGAAATAGGATTCTATGGCTACACCTTC
CASSEIGFYGYTF
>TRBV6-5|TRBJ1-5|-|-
TGTGCCAGCCAGGGTCGCAATCAGCCCCAGCATTTT
CASQGRNQPQHF
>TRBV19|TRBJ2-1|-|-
TGTGCCAGTAGTATCTCCGCGACGAGATTCAACTACAATGAGCAGTTCTTC
CASSISATRFNYNEQFF
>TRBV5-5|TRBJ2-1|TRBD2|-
TGTGCCAGCAGCTTGGTAGGACTAGCGGGACCCCGTAGAATTGGCAATGAGCAGTTCTTC
CASSLVGLAGPRRIGNEQFF
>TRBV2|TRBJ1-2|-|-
TGTGCCAGCTCCTGGAGGGCGGGCTATGGCTACACCTTC
CASSWRAGYGYTF
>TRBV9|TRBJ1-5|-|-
TGTGCCAGCAGCGTAGAATTGGAACAGCCCCAGCATTTT
CASSVELEQPQHF
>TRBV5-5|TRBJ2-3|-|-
TGTGCCAGCAGCTTAAGGCGGAGCACAGATACGCAGTATTTT
CASSLRRSTDTQYF
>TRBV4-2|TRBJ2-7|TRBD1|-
TGTGCCAGCAGCCAAGAATGGGGGACAGGTTCGTACGAGCAGTACTTC
CASSQEWGTGSYEQYF
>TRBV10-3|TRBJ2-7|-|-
TGTGCCATCAGTGGAATACAGGGTGCCTCCTACGAGCAGTACTTC
CAISGIQGASYEQYF
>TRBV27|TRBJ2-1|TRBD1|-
TGTGCCAGCAGTTTAGGGACAGGGCGTAATGAGCAGTTCTTC
CASSLGTGRNEQFF